The source of this TCR beta chain is a study of T cells in Graves' hyperthyroidism and ophthalmopathy. Study as a whole: The authors collected peripheral blood at initial diagnosis, before any treatment.

Patients aged 18 to 65 with hyperthyroidism were newly diagnosed, with duration under 2 months. Patients with uncontrolled infections, other autoimmune diseases, pregnancy or lactation were excluded. This clonotype was counted at least ten times. TCR beta CDR3 sequences were amplified from RNA transcripts. First-round RT-PCR of the TCR CDR3 relied on the HTBI primer set. A single record per CDR3 protein comes from TCRdb applying MiXCR to the multiplex PCR reads. This repertoire shows a few hundred thousand distinct CDR3 sequences, approximately 14% found once; its top ten account for roughly 7.3%. The sample consisted of blood. This receptor was identified in a woman in her 30s with Graves' hyperthyroidism.

The CDR3 here is CASSSRGIQETQYF. The CDR3, as DNA: TGTGCCAGCAGCTCGCGGGGTATACAAGAGACCCAGTACTTC. This chain links TRBV7-2 with TRBJ2-5, with D tentatively TRBD2 (6 bases). This CDR3 is 14 amino acids long. The germline CDR1 and CDR2 sequences are SGHTA and FQGNSA. The germline V and J ends were trimmed by 4 bases and 2 bases, with 11 bases remaining between them.